Sequencing of this TCR beta chain was carried out in a study of beta chain features in type 1 diabetes. The germline V gene encodes CDR1 SGHVS and CDR2 FQNEAQ. This CDR3 is built from 16 residues. The ends lost 1 base at V and 4 bases at J; junction bases unmatched: 4. The sequenced template was cDNA made from the entire isolated RNA. The protocol was immunoSEQ multiplex PCR, while the TCRdb copy is restricted to in-frame clones and leaves out a portion. The sample includes over 120,000 clones, around a tenth of them seen just once. Sequencing was performed on central memory CD4+ T cells from blood. V usage is TRBV7-8 and J usage is TRBJ1-5; 10 bases map to TRBD1. The origin of this receptor is a man between 18 and 29 years old in good health. The CDR3 DNA reads TGTGCCAGCAGCTTAGTAGGGACAGGGGTAAATCAGCCCCAGCATTTT. It codes for CASSLVGTGVNQPQHF.